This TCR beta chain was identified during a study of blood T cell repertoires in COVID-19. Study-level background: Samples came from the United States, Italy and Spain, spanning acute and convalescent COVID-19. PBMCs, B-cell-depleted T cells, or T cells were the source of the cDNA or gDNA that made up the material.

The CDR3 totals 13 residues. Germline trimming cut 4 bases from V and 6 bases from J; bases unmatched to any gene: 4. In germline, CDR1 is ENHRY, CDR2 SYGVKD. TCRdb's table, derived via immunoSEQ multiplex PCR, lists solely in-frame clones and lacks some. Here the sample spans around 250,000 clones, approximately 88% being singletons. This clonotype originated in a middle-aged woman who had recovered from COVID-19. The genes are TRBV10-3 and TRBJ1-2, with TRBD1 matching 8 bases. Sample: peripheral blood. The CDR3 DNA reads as TGTGCCATCAGTGCCGGACAGGGCGATGGCTACACCTTC. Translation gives CAISAGQGDGYTF.